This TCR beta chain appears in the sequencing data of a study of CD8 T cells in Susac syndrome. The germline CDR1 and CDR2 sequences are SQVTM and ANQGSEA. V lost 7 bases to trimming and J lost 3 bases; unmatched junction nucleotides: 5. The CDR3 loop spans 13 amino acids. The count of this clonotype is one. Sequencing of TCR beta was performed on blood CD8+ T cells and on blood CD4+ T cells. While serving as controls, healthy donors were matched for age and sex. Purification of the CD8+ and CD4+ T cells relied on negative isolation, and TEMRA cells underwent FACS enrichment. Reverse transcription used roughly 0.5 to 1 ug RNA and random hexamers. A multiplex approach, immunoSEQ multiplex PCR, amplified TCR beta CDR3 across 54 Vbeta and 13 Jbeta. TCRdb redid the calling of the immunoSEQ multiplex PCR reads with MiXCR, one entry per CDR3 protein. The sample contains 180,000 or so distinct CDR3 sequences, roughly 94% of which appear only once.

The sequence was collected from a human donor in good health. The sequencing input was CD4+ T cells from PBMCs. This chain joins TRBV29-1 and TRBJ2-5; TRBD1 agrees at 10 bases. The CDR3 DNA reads TGCAGCGGGTGGGACAGGGGAAAAGAGACCCAGTACTTC. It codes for CSGWDRGKETQYF.